One and the same sample provided the 27 T cell receptor beta chains below, sequenced in a study of CD8+ T cells in alopecia areata (dated by TCRdb to the late 2010s). The time point label on this specimen signifies: baseline before oral tofacitinib. The library relied on the immunoSEQ multiplex PCR assay. RNA was extracted from all samples and reverse transcribed into cDNA as template for TCR sequencing. Not all clones reach the TCRdb copy of this immuneACCESS table, which keeps in-frame sequences only. Checked studies attribute under half of the gap to unresolved V genes and leave the rest unexplained. The sample table records 150,000 to 180,000 clones; about 53% of these occur just once. The ten top clones hold 15% to 20% of the sample. The sample consisted of CD8+ T cells sorted from blood, taken at week 0. The receptors derive from a human donor with alopecia areata.

The rearrangement joins TRBV18 to TRBJ2-5; D remains ambiguous. Between the trimmed V and J ends, which lost 0 bases and 4 bases, there was a span of 9 bases. Germline V gene data show CDR1 as KGHSH and CDR2 as LQKENI. The CDR3 has 14 residues. CDR3 residues: CASSPPFSGETQYF. CDR3 sequence (DNA): TGTGCCAGCTCACCACCGTTTTCAGGAGAGACCCAGTACTTC.

The chain is built from TRBV6-5 and TRBJ1-1, with a weak D call TRBD1 (6 bases). Germline V gene lookup returns CDR1 MNHEY and CDR2 SVGAGI. CDR3 size: 14 residues. Trimming left V 4 bases short and J 4 bases short, with 13 bases between. The CDR3 is CASSSSGVGTEAFF. The CDR3 DNA reads TGTGCCAGCAGTTCCTCAGGGGTCGGCACTGAAGCTTTCTTT.

CDR3 sequence (DNA): TGCGCCAGCAGCCAAGGACAGGGCAGTGGGTACTACAATGAGCAGTTCTTC. Amino acids: CASSQGQGSGYYNEQFF. The V and J genes are TRBV4-3 and TRBJ2-1; 7 bases match TRBD1. Germline CDR1 is LGHNA and CDR2 is YSLEER. The V and J ends lost 1 base and 3 bases, in that order; junction bases with no gene match: 9. CDR3 length: 17 amino acids.

This chain connects TRBV7-2 to TRBJ2-7, with unresolved D. The length of the CDR3 is 13 residues. With 1 base removed from V and 5 bases from J, the gap between germline ends came to 9 bases. Germline CDR1 and CDR2: SGHTA and FQGNSA. This CDR3 is CASSLEVRNEQYF. The CDR3 nucleotides read TGTGCCAGCAGCTTAGAGGTCCGGAACGAGCAGTACTTC.

Comments on this clone: This sample also contains other DNA sequences that code for the same CDR3. This rearrangement joins TRBV11-2 to TRBJ1-1; D ambiguous. Germline CDR1 and CDR2: SGHAT and FQNNGV. CDR3 length: 13 amino acids. With 1 base removed from V and 1 base from J, the gap between germline ends came to 4 bases. DNA for the CDR3: TGTGCCAGCAGCTTAGGGCAGAACACTGAAGCTTTCTTT. Amino acids: CASSLGQNTEAFF.

The genes are TRBV6-5 and TRBJ1-1, with no clear D. CDR3 length equals 13 residues. Trimming took 7 bases from V and 7 from J, leaving 16 bases between them. Germline lookup yields CDR1 MNHEY and CDR2 SVGAGI. The CDR3 DNA reads TGTGCCAGCACCACAAGGCCCTATATTGAAGCTTTCTTT. Protein sequence: CASTTRPYIEAFF.

The genes are TRBV6-5 and TRBJ2-2; D unresolved. Germline V lookup: CDR1 MNHEY, CDR2 SVGAGI. With 5 bases removed from V and 1 base from J, the gap between germline ends came to 11 bases. The CDR3 spans 15 residues. The CDR3 reads CASSLSPVNTGELFF. For the CDR3, the DNA is TGTGCCAGCAGTCTCTCACCCGTGAACACCGGGGAGCTGTTTTTT.

About this clone itself: The junction does not match germline at one end; this may be a read error. The V and J genes are TRBV2 and TRBJ1-5, with D unresolved. CDR3 length equals 14 residues. The germline CDR1 and CDR2 sequences are SNHLY and FYNNEI. The CDR3 region is CASNELGSNQPQHF. The CDR3 DNA is TGTGCCAGCAATGAATTGGGCAGCAATCAGCCCCAGCATTTT.

This chain uses TRBV11-2 with TRBJ2-2; no definite D call. There are 13 residues in the CDR3. Germline lookup yields CDR1 SGHAT and CDR2 FQNNGV. V gave up 1 base and J gave up 6 bases, with 6 bases separating them. The CDR3 protein is CASSLVPAGELFF. CDR3 coding DNA: TGTGCCAGCAGCTTAGTGCCGGCCGGGGAGCTGTTTTTT.

This clone was observed once. The J gene is TRBJ2-7, the V gene TRBV30, with a weak D call TRBD1 (5 bases). The CDR3 is 12 amino acids. With 1 base removed from V and 3 bases from J, the gap between germline ends came to 7 bases. CDR1 and CDR2 from the germline V gene are GTSNPN and SVGIG (reference sequence). The CDR3 protein is CAWSGQFYEQYF. CDR3 bases: TGTGCCTGGAGTGGACAGTTCTACGAGCAGTACTTC.

The sample holds a few counts of this clone. This chain connects TRBV5-6 to TRBJ2-1; maybe TRBD2 (6 bases). The CDR3 length is 16 residues. V lost 4 bases, J lost 1 base, and 15 bases lay in between. Looked up from germline, CDR1 is SGHDT and CDR2 is YYEEEE. The CDR3 DNA sequence: TGTGCCAGCAGCCGAGGCGGGAAACTATCCTACAATGAGCAGTTCTTC. Protein sequence: CASSRGGKLSYNEQFF.

This clone has only a few counts. The V call is TRBV28, the J call TRBJ2-7, with a weak D call TRBD2 (5 bases). Trimming removed 5 bases from V and 7 bases from J, with 12 bases in between. Per the germline V gene, CDR1 is MDHEN and CDR2 is SYDVKM. This CDR3 is built from 12 residues. CDR3 loop: CASSPEGLEQYF. In DNA form, the CDR3 reads TGTGCCAGCAGTCCCGAGGGTTTGGAGCAGTACTTC.

This clone showed up just a few times. The chain employs TRBV9 and TRBJ2-3; D is ambiguous. CDR3 length equals 12 residues. With 4 bases removed from V and 5 bases from J, the gap between germline ends came to 8 bases. CDR1 and CDR2 (germline): SGDLS, YYNGEE. CDR3 sequence reads: CASSPVRDTQYF. CDR3 coding DNA: TGTGCCAGCAGCCCAGTTAGAGATACGCAGTATTTT.

This chain uses TRBV5-6 with TRBJ2-1; 7 bases fit TRBD1. V dropped 3 bases and J dropped 2; count of bases not matched to a gene: 2. The germline gives CDR1 SGHDT, CDR2 YYEEEE. This CDR3 has 14 residues. The CDR3 nucleotides are TGTGCCAGCAGCTACAGGGGACCCTACAATGAGCAGTTCTTC. Its translation: CASSYRGPYNEQFF.

In its sample, this clone was seen a few times. V and J are TRBV29-1 and TRBJ2-5; TRBD1 aligns across 9 bases. Trimming removed 6 bases from V and 4 bases from J; junction bases left unmatched: 6. This CDR3 is 13 amino acids long. Looked up from germline, CDR1 is SQVTM and CDR2 is ANQGSEA. The CDR3 protein is CSVADRGGETQYF. CDR3 sequence (DNA): TGCAGCGTCGCCGACAGGGGGGGAGAGACCCAGTACTTC.

The rearrangement joins TRBV4-1 to TRBJ1-2, with D possibly being TRBD1 (6 bases). V lost 2 bases to trimming and J lost 4 bases, with 26 bases between them. Looked up from germline, CDR1 is MGHRA and CDR2 is YSYEKL. The CDR3 is 19 residues long. For the CDR3, the DNA is TGCGCCAGCAGCCAACAAACCCGGGGGCCGGAGGGGCGCCCCTATGGCTACACCTTC. Translating gives CASSQQTRGPEGRPYGYTF.

This clone was counted a few times. The V gene is TRBV15, the J gene TRBJ1-1, with TRBD1 matching over 9 bases. CDR3 size: 13 residues. Per germline, CDR1 LNHNV and CDR2 YYDKDF (reference sequence). Germline trimming cut 8 bases from V and 1 base from J; bases unmatched to any gene: 2. The CDR3 coding sequence is TGTGCCACCGGGGGACAGGGGAACACTGAAGCTTTCTTT. Protein sequence: CATGGQGNTEAFF.

This clone was detected only a few times. The CDR3 protein is CASSQDVGASYEQYF. The CDR3 DNA reads as TGCGCCAGCAGCCAAGATGTGGGGGCATCCTACGAGCAGTACTTC. V gene TRBV4-3 combines with J gene TRBJ2-7, with D tentatively TRBD1 (6 bases). V was clipped by 0 bases and J by 1 base, with 10 bases between them. Germline V gene data show CDR1 as LGHNA and CDR2 as YSLEER. The length of the CDR3 is 15 residues.

The gene calls are TRBV25-1 and TRBJ1-6; possibly TRBD1 for D (5 bases). CDR3 size: 15 residues. Per germline, CDR1 MGHDK and CDR2 SYGVNS. V gave up 4 bases and J gave up 5 bases, with 12 bases separating them. This CDR3 is CASSVGTVNNSPLHF. Written as DNA, the CDR3 is TGTGCCAGCAGTGTGGGGACGGTGAATAATTCACCCCTCCACTTT.

J is TRBJ1-4 and V is TRBV4-3; 7 positions match TRBD1. V gave up 4 bases and J gave up 4 bases; unmatched junction bases: 6. There are 15 residues in the CDR3. The germline CDR1 and CDR2 sequences are LGHNA and YSLEER. This CDR3 reads CASSPTGQLNEKLFF. The CDR3 DNA follows: TGCGCCAGCAGCCCAACGGGACAGCTTAATGAAAAACTGTTTTTT.

The chain carries TRBV6-5 and TRBJ2-7; TRBD1 matches 9 bases. The ends lost 6 bases at V and 6 bases at J; junction bases unmatched: 9. The CDR3 consists of 14 residues. From germline, CDR1 is MNHEY and CDR2 SVGAGI. CDR3 in DNA: TGTGCCAGCAGGTCCGGGACAGGGTTCGTCGAGCAGTACTTC. This sequence encodes CASRSGTGFVEQYF.

In the case of this clone: The sample holds other DNA sequences that translate to the same CDR3. The chain is built from TRBV2 and TRBJ1-2; D gene uncertain. Germline CDR1 is SNHLY and CDR2 is FYNNEI. V was clipped by 1 base and J by 3 bases, with 0 bases between them. CDR3 length: 11 residues. Here the CDR3 reads CASSEDYGYTF. The DNA of the CDR3 is TGTGCCAGCAGTGAAGACTATGGCTACACCTTC.

This clone has just a few counts. The chain has TRBV15 and TRBJ2-3; D remains ambiguous. Germline CDR1 reads LNHNV; CDR2 reads YYDKDF (reference sequence). V was pared by 8 bases and J by 2 bases, with 8 bases between. The CDR3 totals 12 residues. DNA for the CDR3: TGTGCCACCGGACCCGACACAGATACGCAGTATTTT. Translated: CATGPDTDTQYF.

The chain carries TRBV29-1 and TRBJ2-1; D is ambiguous. Germline-derived CDR1 and CDR2 are SQVTM and ANQGSEA. V was cut by 5 bases and J by 2 bases, with 7 bases left in between. The CDR3 is made up of 12 amino acids. Here the CDR3 reads CSVPGAYNEQFF. CDR3 DNA: TGCAGCGTTCCAGGAGCCTACAATGAGCAGTTCTTC.

V and J are TRBV6-6 and TRBJ1-2, with 7 bases aligning to TRBD1. This CDR3 spans 13 amino acids. The junction had 3 bases not matched to a gene; V was cut back by 2 bases and J by 6 bases. Germline V lookup: CDR1 MNHNY, CDR2 SVGAGI (reference sequence). In DNA form, the CDR3 reads TGTGCCAGCAGTTACGAGGGGGCAAATGGCTACACCTTC. Translated: CASSYEGANGYTF.

This clone has just one count. The rearrangement links TRBV30 to TRBJ2-3, with D uncertain. Germline CDR1 and CDR2: GTSNPN and SVGIG (reference sequence). This CDR3 contains 14 residues. V gave up 3 bases and J gave up 3 bases, with 13 bases separating them. In DNA, the CDR3 is TGTGCCTGGAGGCCGCTATCTAGAACAGATACGCAGTATTTT. Its protein product is CAWRPLSRTDTQYF.

The rearrangement uses TRBV13 and TRBJ2-6; tentatively, D is TRBD1 or TRBD2 (5 bases each). The germline V and J ends were trimmed by 5 bases and 0 bases, with 11 bases remaining between them. The CDR3 totals 16 residues. Per the germline V gene, CDR1 is PRHDT and CDR2 is FYEKMQ (reference sequence). In DNA form, the CDR3 reads TGTGCCAGCAGCCCATGGGGGAGCTCTGGGGCCAACGTCCTGACTTTC. Encoded protein: CASSPWGSSGANVLTF.